This TCR beta chain was captured in a study of molecular identifiers for immune sequencing clone quantification. Study-level points and caveats: Clonotypes surpassing 20 RNA copies contained over 98% of effector molecules, versus under 1% in naive cells. Sharing of a barcode by identical TCR molecules could cause highly expanded clone sizes to be underestimated.

This clonotype was detected many times. Its antigen is unidentified. CD8+CD4-CCR7+CD45RA+ sorting gave the naive CD8 T cells. It was with previously described methods and listed TCR primers that bulk TCR libraries were made. A single record per CDR3 protein comes from TCRdb applying MiXCR to the PCR reads. The sample has about 65,000 distinct CDR3 sequences; around a sixth are singletons. The CDR3 has 14 residues. Germline V gene lookup returns CDR1 SGHAT and CDR2 FQNNGV. With 3 bases removed from V and 2 bases from J, the gap between germline ends came to 9 bases. Specimen: naive CD8+ T cells from blood, with Jurkat cell RNA spiked in. The subset: FACS-sorted CD8+CD4-CCR7+CD45RA+ naive T cells. This TCR came from a human donor in good health. Some libraries in this study had Jurkat cell RNA spiked in. The chain uses TRBV11-2 and TRBJ2-3; D gene ambiguous. The CDR3 DNA follows: TGTGCCAGCAGCTTCCCCCCTTACACAGATACGCAGTATTTT. Amino acid sequence: CASSFPPYTDTQYF. The entire variable domain, with the rest obtained from reference TRBV11-2 and TRBJ2-3, is as follows: EAGVAQSPRYKIIEKRQSVAFWCNPISGHATLYWYQQILGQGPKLLIQFQNNGVVDDSQLPKDRFSAERLKGVDSTLKIQPAKLEDSAVYLCASSFPPYTDTQYFGPGTRLTVL.